This is a list of T cell receptor beta chains from one sample in a study of blood T cell repertoires in COVID-19. Measured with immunoSEQ multiplex PCR; TCRdb has only the in-frame clones, and not every one. The repertoire holds over 300,000 clones, 86% seen once, with under 2% in the top ten. What was sequenced was peripheral blood. Source of these receptors: a woman in her forties or fifties with acute or convalescent COVID-19. Both conserved end residues are part of each CDR3. D genes are given only for firm matches. Some rows have no size entry. The others give once, few or many, or a class for an expanded clone.

V	J	D	size	CDR3	DNA
TRBV4-1	TRBJ1-1	.	.	CASSQRAMNTEAFF	TGCGCCAGCAGCCAAAGAGCGATGAACACTGAAGCTTTCTTT
TRBV28	TRBJ1-6	TRBD1	.	CASSPPGTAKISYNSPLHF	TGTGCCAGCAGTCCCCCCGGGACAGCCAAAATCTCCTATAATTCACCCCTCCACTTT
TRBV3-1/TRBV3-2	TRBJ2-2	TRBD2	.	CASSPSGARGTGELFF	TGTGCCAGCAGCCCTAGCGGCGCGAGGGGTACCGGGGAGCTGTTTTTT
TRBV10-3	TRBJ1-3	.	few	CASARGQFSSGNTIYF	TGTGCCAGCGCCAGGGGCCAGTTTTCCTCTGGAAACACCATATATTTT
TRBV10-3	TRBJ1-6	.	.	CAISEGQGNSPLHF	TGTGCCATCAGTGAAGGGCAGGGAAATTCACCCCTCCACTTT
TRBV28	TRBJ1-1	.	.	CASSLGQMNTEAFF	TGTGCCAGCAGCTTAGGGCAGATGAACACTGAAGCTTTCTTT
TRBV19	TRBJ1-1	.	.	CASSIDPGMNTEAFF	TGTGCCAGTAGTATAGACCCAGGGATGAACACTGAAGCTTTCTTT
TRBV5-4	TRBJ2-3	TRBD2	.	CASAPGLLNTDTQYF	TGTGCCAGCGCCCCGGGACTACTAAACACAGATACGCAGTATTTT
TRBV6-1	TRBJ2-7	.	few	CASSEGGAGSYEQYF	TGTGCCAGCAGTGAAGGAGGAGCGGGCAGCTACGAGCAGTACTTC
TRBV5-1	TRBJ2-7	.	.	CASSFSRGGEQYF	TGCGCCAGCAGCTTCTCAAGGGGAGGCGAGCAGTACTTC
TRBV7-2	TRBJ1-5	TRBD1	once	CASSSRTGGSYQPQHF	TGTGCCAGCAGCTCTCGAACAGGGGGCTCTTATCAGCCCCAGCATTTT
TRBV5-1	TRBJ2-7	.	.	CASSSGLSPGFGYEQYF	TGCGCCAGCAGCTCCGGACTGAGTCCCGGATTTGGATACGAGCAGTACTTC
TRBV7-2	TRBJ2-7	TRBD1	once	CASSPPGTGYVQYF	TGTGCCAGCAGCCCCCCCGGGACAGGGTACGTGCAGTACTTC
TRBV21-1	TRBJ2-3	.	.	CASSKGFGWDTQYF	TGTGCCAGCAGCAAAGGGTTCGGGTGGGATACGCAGTATTTT
TRBV28	TRBJ2-7	TRBD2	.	CASRTTEREGPPYEQYF	TGTGCCAGCAGAACCACCGAGCGGGAGGGACCACCCTACGAGCAGTACTTC
TRBV19	TRBJ1-2	.	.	CASSGQGRGYTF	TGTGCCAGTAGTGGCCAGGGGAGAGGCTACACCTTC
TRBV27	TRBJ2-7	TRBD1	.	CASSSGQGPYEQYF	TGTGCCAGCAGTTCGGGACAGGGGCCCTACGAGCAGTACTTC
TRBV4-1	TRBJ1-2	TRBD1	.	CASSQTSGTVYGYTF	TGCGCCAGCAGCCAAACTTCCGGGACAGTCTATGGCTACACCTTC